The clone carrying this TCR beta chain has just a few counts. The antigen is undetermined. From RNA transcripts, TCR beta CDR3 regions were amplified. In the first-round RT-PCR of the TCR CDR3, the HTBI primer set was used. TCRdb reanalysed the multiplex PCR reads using MiXCR and keeps one entry per CDR3 protein. The profile shows 460,000 or so distinct CDR3 sequences, around 14% of them singletons. This record comes from a study of T cells in Graves' hyperthyroidism and ophthalmopathy. Calling Graves' hyperthyroidism stable meant ophthalmopathy did not progress within 18 months. Criteria for exclusion of patients were uncontrolled infection, other autoimmune disease, pregnancy or lactation. Points from the study as a whole: Researchers found most expanded thyroid clonotypes above 0.001 in blood as well.

The CDR3 runs 13 residues. Trimming pared 7 bases from V and 1 base from J, leaving 5 bases between. The material sequenced was blood. The chain couples TRBV12-3 or TRBV12-4 to TRBJ2-6, with D uncertain. The source of this sequence is a young woman with Graves' hyperthyroidism. The CDR3 here is CASTLSGANVLTF. The DNA of the CDR3 is TGTGCCAGCACCCTATCTGGGGCCAACGTCCTGACTTTC.